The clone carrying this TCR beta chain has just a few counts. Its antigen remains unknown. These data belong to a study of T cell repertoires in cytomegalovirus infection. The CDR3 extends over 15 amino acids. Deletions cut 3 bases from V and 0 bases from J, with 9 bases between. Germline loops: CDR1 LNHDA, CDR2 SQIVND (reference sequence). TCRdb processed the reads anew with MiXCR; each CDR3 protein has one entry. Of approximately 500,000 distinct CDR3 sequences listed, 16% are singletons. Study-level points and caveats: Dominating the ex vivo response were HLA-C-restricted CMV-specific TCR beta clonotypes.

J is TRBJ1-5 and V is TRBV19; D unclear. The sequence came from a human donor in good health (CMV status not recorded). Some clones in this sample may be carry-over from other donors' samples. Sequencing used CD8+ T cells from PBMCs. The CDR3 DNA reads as TGTGCCAGTAGTATCACTCATTATAGCAATCAGCCCCAGCATTTT. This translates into CASSITHYSNQPQHF.